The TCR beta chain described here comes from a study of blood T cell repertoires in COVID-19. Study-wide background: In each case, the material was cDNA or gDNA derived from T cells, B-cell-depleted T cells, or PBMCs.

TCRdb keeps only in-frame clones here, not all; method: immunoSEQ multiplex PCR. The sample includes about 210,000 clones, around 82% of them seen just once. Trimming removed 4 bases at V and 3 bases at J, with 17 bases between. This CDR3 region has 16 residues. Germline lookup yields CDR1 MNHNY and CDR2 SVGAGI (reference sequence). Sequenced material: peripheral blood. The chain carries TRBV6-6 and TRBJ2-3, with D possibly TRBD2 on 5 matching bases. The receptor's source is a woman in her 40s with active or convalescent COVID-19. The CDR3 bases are TGTGCCAGCAGTTTCCTGACTATAGTAGTTACAGATACGCAGTATTTT. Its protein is CASSFLTIVVTDTQYF.